Sequencing of this T cell receptor (beta chain) was carried out in a study of Graves' ophthalmopathy and Graves' hyperthyroidism. Study-wide results and limits: The majority of expanded thyroid clonotypes above 0.001 frequency also occurred in blood.

TCR beta CDR3 regions were amplified from RNA transcripts. Investigators did first-round RT-PCR with HTBI primers, then second-round multiplex PCR. Via MiXCR, TCRdb re-called the multiplex PCR reads, giving one row per CDR3 protein. The sample lists hundreds of thousands of distinct CDR3 sequences, approximately 15% occurring once. Aged 18 to 65, the patients with hyperthyroidism had under 2 months' duration and were newly diagnosed. There are many counts of this clonotype. Its antigen remains unknown. CDR1 is SGHDT and CDR2 is YYEEEE in the germline V gene. Between the trimmed V and J ends, which lost 2 bases and 3 bases, there was a span of 11 bases. The length of the CDR3 is 14 residues.

The chain uses TRBV5-6 and TRBJ2-5; D might be TRBD2 (7 bases). The sequence was collected from a woman younger than 35 with stable Graves' hyperthyroidism. The sequenced material came from peripheral blood. Here the CDR3 DNA reads TGTGCCAGCAGCTTCACAGGGAGGGAAGAGACCCAGTACTTC. It is translated as CASSFTGREETQYF. The full variable domain, rest sourced from reference TRBV5-6 and TRBJ2-5, is DAGVTQSPTHLIKTRGQQVTLRCSPKSGHDTVSWYQQALGQGPQFIFQYYEEEERQRGNFPDRFSGHQFPNYSSELNVNALLLGDSALYLCASSFTGREETQYFGPGTRLLVL.